One and the same sample provided the 21 T cell receptor beta chains below, sequenced in a study of OX40 agonist ivuxolimab in advanced cancers. TCRdb's table, derived via immunoSEQ multiplex PCR, lists solely in-frame clones and lacks some. The sample shows 52,000 or so clones, over 90% of them seen only once. The material was CD4+ or CD8+ T cells sorted from blood, obtained in a trial of the OX40 agonist ivuxolimab. The receptors originated from an adult with an advanced solid tumor such as melanoma, head and neck, liver or kidney cancer.

This rearrangement joins TRBV11-2 to TRBJ2-7; D gene uncertain. V was shortened by 3 bases and J by 2 bases, with 5 bases between the two germline ends. In germline, CDR1 is SGHAT, CDR2 FQNNGV. This CDR3 comprises 12 residues. CDR3 sequence reads: CASSFSTYEQYF. CDR3 in DNA: TGTGCCAGCAGCTTTTCCACCTACGAGCAGTACTTC.

This clone was seen once. The rearrangement links TRBV27 to TRBJ1-1, with 8 positions matching TRBD1. This CDR3 spans 17 amino acids. In germline, CDR1 is MNHEY, CDR2 SMNVEV (reference sequence). With V trimmed by 5 bases and J by 1 base, 12 bases remained unmatched. The CDR3 reads CASSPQGAPPANTEAFF. In DNA, the CDR3 is TGTGCCAGCAGTCCCCAGGGGGCTCCACCTGCGAACACTGAAGCTTTCTTT.

The chain carries TRBV6-5 and TRBJ2-1; 9 bases map to TRBD1. This CDR3 comprises 16 residues. The germline gives CDR1 MNHEY, CDR2 SVGAGI. J gave up 1 base and V 0 bases, and 1 base lay outside the gene matches. The CDR3 loop is CASSYSGTGSYNEQFF. In DNA form, the CDR3 reads TGTGCCAGCAGTTACTCCGGGACAGGGTCCTACAATGAGCAGTTCTTC.

The chain recombines TRBV19 with TRBJ2-6; D gene unclear. This CDR3 contains 16 residues. The germline V gene has CDR1 LNHDA and CDR2 SQIVND (reference sequence). V was pared by 5 bases and J by 0 bases, with 11 bases between. CDR3 amino acids: CASSHYDSSGANVLTF. CDR3 nucleotides: TGTGCCAGTAGTCACTATGATTCCTCTGGGGCCAACGTCCTGACTTTC. Full variable domain (outside the CDR3, taken from reference TRBV19 and TRBJ2-6): DGGITQSPKYLFRKEGQNVTLSCEQNLNHDAMYWYRQDPGQGLRLIYYSQIVNDFQKGDIAEGYSVSREKKESFPLTVTSAQKNPTAFYLCASSHYDSSGANVLTFGAGSRLTVL.

This clone was recorded only once. The V call is TRBV18, the J call TRBJ2-2, with D unclear. The V and J ends lost 5 bases and 4 bases respectively, with 14 bases between them. The CDR3 extends over 15 amino acids. Germline values: CDR1 KGHSH, CDR2 LQKENI. The CDR3 loop reads CASSTKEIVTGELFF. In DNA, the CDR3 is TGTGCCAGCTCAACAAAGGAAATCGTCACCGGGGAGCTGTTTTTT.

The V and J genes are TRBV6-1 and TRBJ2-7; D remains ambiguous. Germline V CDR1 and CDR2: MNHNS, SASEGT. V lost 6 bases, J lost 2 bases, and 5 bases lay in between. The CDR3 totals 11 residues. Here the CDR3 DNA reads TGTGCCAGCAGGGATACCTACGAGCAGTACTTC. It yields the protein CASRDTYEQYF.

This clone was seen only once. The chain carries TRBV6-5 and TRBJ2-5; weak D call: TRBD1 (6 bases). V was shortened by 3 bases and J by 2 bases, with 10 bases between the two germline ends. CDR3 length: 14 residues. Germline loops: CDR1 MNHEY, CDR2 SVGAGI. CDR3 sequence reads: CASSYIRGQETQYF. The CDR3 nucleotides are TGTGCCAGCAGTTATATCAGGGGACAAGAGACCCAGTACTTC.

The chain employs TRBV6-5 and TRBJ2-7; no clear D gene. The CDR3 has 12 residues. Trimming cost V 4 bases and J 2 bases, with 6 bases left between them. Germline V CDR1 and CDR2: MNHEY, SVGAGI. The chain's CDR3 is CASSFDTYEQYF. In nucleotides, the CDR3 is TGTGCCAGCAGTTTCGACACCTACGAGCAGTACTTC.

This chain uses TRBV7-6 with TRBJ2-3; D is perhaps TRBD2 (6 bases). The CDR3 covers 14 residues. V shed 5 bases and J shed 0 bases, with 9 bases lying between them. The germline V gene encodes CDR1 SGHVS and CDR2 FNYEAQ. This CDR3 is CASSPTSSTDTQYF. CDR3 sequence (DNA): TGTGCCAGCAGCCCGACTAGTAGCACAGATACGCAGTATTTT.

The rearrangement uses TRBV7-2 and TRBJ2-1; D perhaps matches TRBD2 (6 bases). The CDR3 totals 14 residues. Germline CDR1 is SGHTA and CDR2 is FQGNSA. V lost 5 bases and J 3 bases, leaving 11 bases between the germline ends. The DNA of the CDR3 is TGTGCCAGCAGCATCGGACTAAGCTACAATGAGCAGTTCTTC. Translated, it gives CASSIGLSYNEQFF.

The chain combines TRBV10-3 with TRBJ2-1; 12 positions agree with TRBD1. J was trimmed by 5 bases and V by 9 bases; bases with no gene match: 5. The CDR3 is made up of 14 amino acids. The germline gives CDR1 ENHRY, CDR2 SYGVKD. The chain's CDR3 is CAIMGQGADNEQFF. CDR3 in DNA: TGTGCCATTATGGGACAGGGGGCTGACAATGAGCAGTTCTTC.

The chain joins TRBV7-8 to TRBJ1-1; D call uncertain. The V end was cut by 2 bases, the J end by 5 bases, with 9 bases between. The CDR3 sequence is 13 residues long. CDR1 and CDR2 (germline): SGHVS, FQNEAQ. This CDR3 reads CASSLFGETEAFF. Here the CDR3 DNA reads TGTGCCAGCAGCTTATTTGGGGAAACTGAAGCTTTCTTT.

The V call is TRBV5-5, the J call TRBJ2-7; D is perhaps TRBD1 or TRBD2 (6 bases each). Germline values: CDR1 SGHKS, CDR2 YYEKEE (reference sequence). The CDR3 is 15 residues long. Deletions cut 4 bases from V and 5 bases from J, with 19 bases between. The CDR3: CASSPTPGGGDEQYF. The CDR3 coding sequence is TGTGCCAGCAGCCCGACCCCCGGGGGCGGGGACGAGCAGTACTTC. Full variable domain (rest looked up from reference TRBV5-5 and TRBJ2-7): DAGVTQSPTHLIKTRGQQVTLRCSPISGHKSVSWYQQVLGQGPQFIFQYYEKEERGRGNFPDRFSARQFPNYSSELNVNALLLGDSALYLCASSPTPGGGDEQYFGPGTRLTVT.

This chain uses TRBV10-3 with TRBJ2-7, with a weak D call TRBD2 (6 bases). Germline V gene data show CDR1 as ENHRY and CDR2 as SYGVKD. V lost 2 bases, J lost 3 bases, and 14 bases lay in between. The CDR3 runs 15 residues. The CDR3: CAISEQEGLNYEQYF. In nucleotides, the CDR3 is TGTGCCATCAGTGAGCAGGAGGGACTGAACTACGAGCAGTACTTC.

The genes are TRBV28 and TRBJ1-5; possible D gene TRBD1, 5 bases. V dropped 8 bases and J dropped 3 bases, with 17 bases sitting between them. CDR3 size: 15 residues. CDR1 is MDHEN and CDR2 is SYDVKM in the germline V gene. In DNA form, the CDR3 reads TGTGCCAGCGGTCCCTGGGGGGGTCCCAATCAGCCCCAGCATTTT. It specifies CASGPWGGPNQPQHF.

This clone was picked up one time. The CDR3 carries no conserved terminal phenylalanine or tryptophan, so it likely arises from a read error. The V call is TRBV10-3, the J call TRBJ1-1; TRBD1 matches 7 bases. The CDR3 spans 14 residues. The germline gives CDR1 ENHRY, CDR2 SYGVKD. The CDR3 here is CAIRGGGVGSEAFV. CDR3 in DNA: TGTGCCATCAGGGGAGGGGGCGTTGGGTCTGAGGCTTTCGTT.

The rearrangement links TRBV6-5 to TRBJ2-2; D gene unclear. Germline lookup yields CDR1 MNHEY and CDR2 SVGAGI. V lost 4 bases to trimming and J lost 7 bases, with 10 bases between them. The CDR3 has 13 residues. CDR3 protein: CASSFTGGGELFF. The CDR3 nucleotides read TGTGCCAGCAGTTTCACGGGTGGCGGGGAGCTGTTTTTT.

CDR3 nucleotides: TGTGCCAGCAGCGGGGACCCCGGAGAAGCTGAAGCTTTCTTT. Its protein is CASSGDPGEAEAFF. The chain has TRBV6-1 and TRBJ1-1; maybe TRBD1 (5 bases). Germline lookup yields CDR1 MNHNS and CDR2 SASEGT. V lost 6 bases to trimming and J lost 6 bases, with 17 bases between them. This CDR3 contains 14 residues.

This sequence joins TRBV27 and TRBJ2-7; 10 bases align to TRBD1. Germline trimming cut 5 bases from V and 2 bases from J; bases unmatched to any gene: 3. Germline assignment: CDR1 MNHEY and CDR2 SMNVEV (reference sequence). The CDR3 is 14 residues long. The CDR3 coding sequence is TGTGCCAGCAGTCCAGGACAGGGGGCCTACGAGCAGTACTTC. It specifies CASSPGQGAYEQYF.

The rearrangement joins TRBV29-1 to TRBJ2-3, with D possibly TRBD2 on 6 matching bases. Germline values: CDR1 SQVTM, CDR2 ANQGSEA. CDR3 length: 13 amino acids. V gave up 4 bases and J gave up 0 bases, with 8 bases separating them. This CDR3 is CSVAGESTDTQYF. CDR3 nucleotide sequence: TGCAGCGTTGCGGGGGAGAGCACAGATACGCAGTATTTT.

The chain joins TRBV9 to TRBJ2-1; maybe TRBD1 (6 bases). The V gene's germline CDR1 is SGDLS and CDR2 YYNGEE. The CDR3 has 15 residues. The V and J ends lost 0 bases and 6 bases respectively, with 13 bases between them. In nucleotides, the CDR3 is TGTGCCAGCAGCGTAGATCTGGGGGCGCGCAATGAGCAGTTCTTC. It is translated as CASSVDLGARNEQFF.